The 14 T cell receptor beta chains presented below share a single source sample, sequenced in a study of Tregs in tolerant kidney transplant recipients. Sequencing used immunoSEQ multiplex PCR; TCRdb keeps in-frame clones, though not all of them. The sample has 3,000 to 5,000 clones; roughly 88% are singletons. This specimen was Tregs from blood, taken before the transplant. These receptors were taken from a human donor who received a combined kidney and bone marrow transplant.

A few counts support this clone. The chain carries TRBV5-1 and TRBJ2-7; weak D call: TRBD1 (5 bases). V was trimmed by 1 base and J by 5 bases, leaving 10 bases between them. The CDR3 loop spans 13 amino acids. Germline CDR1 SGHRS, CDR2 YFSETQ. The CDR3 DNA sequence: TGCGCCAGCAGCTTGTCAGGGAACCACGAGCAGTACTTC. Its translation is CASSLSGNHEQYF.

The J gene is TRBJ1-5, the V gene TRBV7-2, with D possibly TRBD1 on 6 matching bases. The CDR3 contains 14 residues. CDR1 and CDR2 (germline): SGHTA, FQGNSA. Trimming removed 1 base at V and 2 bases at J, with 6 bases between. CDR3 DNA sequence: TGTGCCAGCAGCTTAGACAGGGGCAATCAGCCCCAGCATTTT. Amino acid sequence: CASSLDRGNQPQHF.

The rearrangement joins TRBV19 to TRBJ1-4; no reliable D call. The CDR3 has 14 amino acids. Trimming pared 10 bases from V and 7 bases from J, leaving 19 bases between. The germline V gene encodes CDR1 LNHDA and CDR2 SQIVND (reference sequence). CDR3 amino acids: CATSARDRGEKLFF. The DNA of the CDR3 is TGTGCCACCTCAGCGAGGGATCGAGGTGAAAAACTGTTTTTT.

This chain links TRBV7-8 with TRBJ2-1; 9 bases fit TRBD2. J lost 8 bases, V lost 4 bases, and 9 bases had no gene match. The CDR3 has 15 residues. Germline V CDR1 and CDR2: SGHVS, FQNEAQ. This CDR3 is CASSSTGTSSHEQFF. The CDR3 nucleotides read TGTGCCAGCAGCTCCACCGGGACTAGCTCCCATGAGCAGTTCTTC.

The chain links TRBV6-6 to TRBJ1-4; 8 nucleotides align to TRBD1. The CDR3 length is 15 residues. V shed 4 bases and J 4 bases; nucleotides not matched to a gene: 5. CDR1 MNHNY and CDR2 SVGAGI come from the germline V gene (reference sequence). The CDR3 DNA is TGTGCCAGCAGTTCCCGGACAGGGAATAATGAAAAACTGTTTTTT. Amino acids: CASSSRTGNNEKLFF.

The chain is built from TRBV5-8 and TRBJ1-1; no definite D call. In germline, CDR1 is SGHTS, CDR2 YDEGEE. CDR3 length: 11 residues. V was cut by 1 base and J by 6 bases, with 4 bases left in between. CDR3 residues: CASSLRAEAFF. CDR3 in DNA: TGTGCCAGCAGCTTGCGGGCTGAAGCTTTCTTT.

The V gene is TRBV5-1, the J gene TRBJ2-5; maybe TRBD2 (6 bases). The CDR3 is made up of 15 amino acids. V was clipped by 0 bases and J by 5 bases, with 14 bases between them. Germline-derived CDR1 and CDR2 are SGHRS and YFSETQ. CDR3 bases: TGCGCCAGCAGCTTGGACCCCGGGAGTACTGAGACCCAGTACTTC. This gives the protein CASSLDPGSTETQYF.

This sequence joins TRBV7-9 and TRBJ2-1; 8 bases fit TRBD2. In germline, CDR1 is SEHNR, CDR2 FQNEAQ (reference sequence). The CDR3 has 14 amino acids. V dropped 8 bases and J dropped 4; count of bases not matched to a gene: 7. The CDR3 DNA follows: TGTGCCAGCTTGGGGACTAGTGAATACAATGAGCAGTTCTTC. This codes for CASLGTSEYNEQFF.

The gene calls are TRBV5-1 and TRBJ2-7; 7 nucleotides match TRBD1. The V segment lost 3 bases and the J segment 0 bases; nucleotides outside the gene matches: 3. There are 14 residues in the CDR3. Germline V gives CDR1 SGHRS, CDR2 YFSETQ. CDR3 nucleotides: TGCGCCAGCAGCTACGGGACAGACTCCTACGAGCAGTACTTC. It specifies CASSYGTDSYEQYF.

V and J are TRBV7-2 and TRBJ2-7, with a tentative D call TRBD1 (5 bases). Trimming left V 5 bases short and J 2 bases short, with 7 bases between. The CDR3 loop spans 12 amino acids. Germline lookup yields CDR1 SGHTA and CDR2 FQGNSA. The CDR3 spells CASSGHTYEQYF. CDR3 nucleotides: TGTGCCAGCAGCGGACACACCTACGAGCAGTACTTC.

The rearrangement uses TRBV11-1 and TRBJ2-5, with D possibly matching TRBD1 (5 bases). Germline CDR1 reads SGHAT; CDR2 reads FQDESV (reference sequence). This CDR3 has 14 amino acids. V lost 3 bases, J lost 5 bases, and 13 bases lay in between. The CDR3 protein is CASSFQGGGETQYF. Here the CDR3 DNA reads TGTGCCAGCAGCTTTCAGGGTGGTGGGGAGACCCAGTACTTC.

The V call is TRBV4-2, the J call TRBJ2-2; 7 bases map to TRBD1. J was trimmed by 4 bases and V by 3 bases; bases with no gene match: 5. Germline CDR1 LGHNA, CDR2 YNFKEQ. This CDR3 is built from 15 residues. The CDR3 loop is CASSHTDRATGELFF. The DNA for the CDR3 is TGTGCCAGCAGCCACACCGACAGGGCCACCGGGGAGCTGTTTTTT.

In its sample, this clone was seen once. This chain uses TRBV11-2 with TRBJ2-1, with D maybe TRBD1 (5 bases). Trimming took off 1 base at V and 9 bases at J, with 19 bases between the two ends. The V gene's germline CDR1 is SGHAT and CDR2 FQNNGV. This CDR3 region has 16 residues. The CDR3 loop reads CASSLGTQGRESEQFF. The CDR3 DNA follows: TGTGCCAGCAGCTTAGGAACGCAGGGCAGGGAATCTGAGCAGTTCTTC.

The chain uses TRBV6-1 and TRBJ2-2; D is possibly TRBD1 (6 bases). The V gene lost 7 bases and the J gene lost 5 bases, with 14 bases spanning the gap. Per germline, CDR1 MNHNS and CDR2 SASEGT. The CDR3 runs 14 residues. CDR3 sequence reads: CASTGRGFTGELFF. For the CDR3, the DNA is TGTGCCAGCACAGGCAGGGGCTTTACCGGGGAGCTGTTTTTT.